One and the same sample provided the 2 T cell receptor beta chains below, sequenced in a study of regulatory T cells in long-lasting Graves disease. The time point here: newly diagnosed GD, antithyroid drugs for less than 3 months. The TCR library used RNA extracted from PBMCs. Investigators prepared the TCR beta libraries by applying iRepertoire HTBI primers and Arm-PCR of CDR3 regions. From the multiplex PCR reads, TCRdb called clonotypes with MiXCR, one entry per CDR3 protein. There are hundreds of thousands of distinct CDR3 sequences in the sample; approximately 15% occur only once, and around 7.6% lies in the top ten. This same sample was also taken into another study, of T cells in Graves' hyperthyroidism and ophthalmopathy.

Specimen: peripheral blood mononuclear cells (PBMCs), collected at new diagnosis, from a patient treated with antithyroid drugs. These receptors all stem from a woman aged 35 to 49 with Graves disease.

This clonotype was detected many times. The chain combines TRBV5-1 with TRBJ2-1; D gene unclear. The V gene's germline CDR1 is SGHRS and CDR2 YFSETQ. The CDR3 is 13 amino acids. V was pared by 0 bases and J by 5 bases, with 6 bases between. The CDR3 bases are TGCGCCAGCAGCTTGGCGGTTGACAATGAGCAGTTCTTC. This gives the protein CASSLAVDNEQFF.

This clonotype was seen many times. The rearrangement links TRBV2 to TRBJ2-5, with TRBD2 as a possible D gene (5 bases). CDR3 length equals 15 residues. V shed 7 bases and J shed 2 bases, with 17 bases lying between them. Germline V gene sequence: CDR1 SNHLY, CDR2 FYNNEI. DNA for the CDR3: TGTGCCAGCAAGAACCGAGTAACGGGACAAGAGACCCAGTACTTC. Its translation is CASKNRVTGQETQYF.